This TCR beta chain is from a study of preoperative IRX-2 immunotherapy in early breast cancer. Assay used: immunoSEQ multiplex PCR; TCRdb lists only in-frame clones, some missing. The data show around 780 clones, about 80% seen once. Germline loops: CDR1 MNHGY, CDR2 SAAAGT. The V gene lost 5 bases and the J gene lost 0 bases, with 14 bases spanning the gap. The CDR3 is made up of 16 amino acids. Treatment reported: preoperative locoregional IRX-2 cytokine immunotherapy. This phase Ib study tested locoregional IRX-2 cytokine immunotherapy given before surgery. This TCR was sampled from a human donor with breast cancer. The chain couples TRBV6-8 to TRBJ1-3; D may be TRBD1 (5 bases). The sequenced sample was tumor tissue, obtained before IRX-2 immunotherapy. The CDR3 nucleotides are TGTGCCAGCAGTATATCCGGGACCCACTCTGGAAACACCATATATTTT. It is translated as CASSISGTHSGNTIYF.